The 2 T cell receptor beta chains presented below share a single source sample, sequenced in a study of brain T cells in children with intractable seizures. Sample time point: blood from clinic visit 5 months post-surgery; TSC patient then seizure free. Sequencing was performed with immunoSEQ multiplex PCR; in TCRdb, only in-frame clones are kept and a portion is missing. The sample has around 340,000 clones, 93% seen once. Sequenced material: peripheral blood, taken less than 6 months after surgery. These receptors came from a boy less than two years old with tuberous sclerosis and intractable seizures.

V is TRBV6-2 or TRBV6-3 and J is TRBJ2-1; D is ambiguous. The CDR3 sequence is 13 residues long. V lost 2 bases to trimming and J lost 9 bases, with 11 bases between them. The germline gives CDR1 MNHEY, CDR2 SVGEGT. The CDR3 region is CASSYAFGGEQFF. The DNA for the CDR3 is TGTGCCAGCAGTTACGCGTTTGGTGGTGAGCAGTTCTTC.

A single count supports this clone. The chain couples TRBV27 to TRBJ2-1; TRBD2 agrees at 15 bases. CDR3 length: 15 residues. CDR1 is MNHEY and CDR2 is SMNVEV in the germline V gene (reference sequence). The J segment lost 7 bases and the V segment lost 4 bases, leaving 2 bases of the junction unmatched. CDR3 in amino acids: CASSYGTSGRNEQFF. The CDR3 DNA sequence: TGTGCCAGCAGTTATGGGACTAGCGGGAGGAATGAGCAGTTCTTC.